Following are 23 T cell receptor beta chains from one sample sequenced in a study of shared clonotypes between healthy human individuals. Sequenced by immunoSEQ multiplex PCR; TCRdb stores in-frame clones only, minus some. Here the sample spans 2.3 million or so clones, 80% to 95% being singletons. Sequencing was performed on naive CD4+ T cells from PBMCs. Subset specified: CD45RA+ positively selected. These TCRs come from a man younger than 30 in good health. Some clones in this sample may be carry-over from other donors' samples.

The rearrangement joins TRBV28 to TRBJ1-5; tentatively, D is TRBD1 (6 bases). The V and J ends lost 6 bases and 1 base respectively, with 13 bases between them. The CDR3 runs 15 residues. CDR1 MDHEN and CDR2 SYDVKM come from the germline V gene. The CDR3 protein is CASSRHTGSNQPQHF. Written as DNA, the CDR3 is TGTGCCAGCAGCCGGCATACAGGGAGCAATCAGCCCCAGCATTTT.

The chain recombines TRBV12-1 with TRBJ2-7; the table's TRBD2 call for D was not verified on the DNA. TRBV12-1 is an annotated pseudogene. The CDR3 has 13 amino acids. CDR3 protein: CASTNLVSYEQYF. The CDR3 coding sequence is TGTGCCAGCACCAATCTAGTCTCCTACGAGCAGTACTTC.

The chain recombines TRBV14 with TRBJ2-1, with 7 bases matching TRBD2. Germline CDR1 is SGHDN and CDR2 is FVKESK. This CDR3 has 16 residues. V lost 4 bases to trimming and J lost 6 bases; unmatched junction nucleotides: 12. The CDR3: CASSLRLARTSNEQFF. The CDR3 bases are TGTGCCAGCAGCCTCCGACTAGCCCGAACTTCCAATGAGCAGTTCTTC.

The chain joins TRBV6-5 to TRBJ1-2; D is unclear. The CDR3 contains 15 residues. Per the germline V gene, CDR1 is MNHEY and CDR2 is SVGAGI. Trimming left V 0 bases short and J 3 bases short, with 11 bases between. CDR3 nucleotides: TGTGCCAGCAGTTACTCCCCCCCCAGGCACTATGGCTACACCTTC. Protein sequence: CASSYSPPRHYGYTF.

To note about this clone: The sample holds other DNA sequences that translate to the same CDR3. The chain uses TRBV27 and TRBJ2-7; D may be TRBD1 (6 bases). The CDR3 is 13 amino acids. Trimming removed 0 bases from V and 4 bases from J, with 7 bases in between. The germline CDR1 and CDR2 sequences are MNHEY and SMNVEV (reference sequence). DNA of the CDR3: TGTGCCAGCAGTTTATCGGGGGCATACGAGCAGTACTTC. It translates to CASSLSGAYEQYF.

This chain connects TRBV5-4 to TRBJ2-7; D uncertain. The germline gives CDR1 SGHNT, CDR2 YYREEE (reference sequence). Trimming shortened V by 4 bases and J by 2 bases, and 13 bases separated the two germline ends. CDR3 length: 14 residues. The CDR3 spells CASSRRADTYEQYF. The DNA for the CDR3 is TGTGCCAGCAGCCGGCGTGCCGATACCTACGAGCAGTACTTC. The complete variable domain, with remaining parts taken from reference TRBV5-4 and TRBJ2-7, reads ETGVTQSPTHLIKTRGQQVTLRCSSQSGHNTVSWYQQALGQGPQFIFQYYREEENGRGNFPPRFSGLQFPNYSSELNVNALELDDSALYLCASSRRADTYEQYFGPGTRLTVT.

The sample holds one count of this clone. This sequence joins TRBV30 and TRBJ1-4, with unresolved D. CDR1 and CDR2 (germline): GTSNPN, SVGIG (reference sequence). CDR3 length: 13 amino acids. V gave up 0 bases and J gave up 4 bases, with 6 bases separating them. CDR3 residues: CAWSVGINEKLFF. The CDR3 DNA reads as TGTGCCTGGAGTGTAGGGATTAATGAAAAACTGTTTTTT.

The gene calls are TRBV4-1 and TRBJ2-1; 11 bases line up with TRBD2. J lost 4 bases, V lost 3 bases, and 5 bases had no gene match. Per the germline V gene, CDR1 is MGHRA and CDR2 is YSYEKL. The CDR3 loop spans 16 amino acids. As DNA, the CDR3 is TGCGCCAGCAGCCAGACGGGACTAGCGGCGTACAATGAGCAGTTCTTC. This encodes CASSQTGLAAYNEQFF.

This chain joins TRBV6-6 and TRBJ1-1, with TRBD1 matching 7 bases. Germline values: CDR1 MNHNY, CDR2 SVGAGI (reference sequence). J lost 11 bases, V lost 6 bases, and 12 bases had no gene match. The CDR3 covers 13 residues. The CDR3 DNA is TGTGCCAGCAGCGATCGACAGGGTTCCTTTGCTTTCTTT. Translation gives CASSDRQGSFAFF.

The chain joins TRBV5-4 to TRBJ2-3; tentatively, D is TRBD2 (5 bases). The CDR3 is 16 amino acids. In germline, CDR1 is SGHNT, CDR2 YYREEE (reference sequence). The V gene lost 6 bases and the J gene lost 1 base, with 18 bases spanning the gap. The CDR3 region is CASTPSRTWGTDTQYF. The CDR3 coding sequence is TGTGCCAGCACCCCCTCCAGGACTTGGGGCACAGATACGCAGTATTTT.

The rearrangement links TRBV5-4 to TRBJ2-1; 7 bases match TRBD2. Trimming removed 5 bases from V and 11 bases from J; junction bases left unmatched: 13. Germline V gives CDR1 SGHNT, CDR2 YYREEE (reference sequence). CDR3 size: 14 residues. CDR3 protein: CASRSINTGTKQFF. CDR3 coding DNA: TGTGCCAGCAGATCAATAAACACCGGGACTAAGCAGTTCTTC.

This sequence joins TRBV15 and TRBJ2-7, with D possibly TRBD1 on 6 matching bases. CDR3 length equals 14 residues. In germline, CDR1 is LNHNV, CDR2 YYDKDF (reference sequence). The V and J ends lost 8 bases and 6 bases respectively, with 20 bases between them. The CDR3 protein is CATGFRSRGGEQYF. In nucleotides, the CDR3 is TGTGCCACCGGGTTTCGTAGCAGAGGGGGCGAGCAGTACTTC.

DNA for the CDR3: TGTGCCAGCAGCCGACGGACAGGGTGGGCCTATGGCTACACCTTC. This sequence encodes CASSRRTGWAYGYTF. This chain links TRBV28 with TRBJ1-2; 8 nucleotides agree with TRBD1. From germline, CDR1 is MDHEN and CDR2 SYDVKM. The V segment lost 6 bases and the J segment 4 bases; nucleotides outside the gene matches: 10. The CDR3 runs to 15 residues.

A note on this clone: The identical CDR3 is also encoded by other nucleotide sequences in the sample. The J gene is TRBJ2-1, the V gene TRBV18; D is unclear. V lost 0 bases, J lost 7 bases, and 10 bases lay in between. The V gene's germline CDR1 is KGHSH and CDR2 LQKENI. The length of the CDR3 is 14 residues. The CDR3, as DNA: TGTGCCAGCTCACCACCTGGGCTACCAAATGAGCAGTTCTTC. It encodes CASSPPGLPNEQFF.

This chain connects TRBV6-4 to TRBJ2-1; no clear D. CDR1 MRHNA and CDR2 SNTAGT come from the germline V gene. The V gene lost 4 bases and the J gene lost 2 bases, with 12 bases spanning the gap. This CDR3 region has 15 residues. Here the CDR3 DNA reads TGTGCCAGCAGTGTGGTGGCTGGCCCCTACAATGAGCAGTTCTTC. Translated, it gives CASSVVAGPYNEQFF.

On this clone: This same CDR3 is encoded by further DNA sequences in the sample. The chain is built from TRBV5-1 and TRBJ1-4; no definite D call. This CDR3 contains 14 residues. Trimming removed 1 base from V and 3 bases from J, with 7 bases in between. CDR1 and CDR2 from the germline V gene are SGHRS and YFSETQ. The CDR3: CASSLRAPNEKLFF. CDR3 nucleotides: TGCGCCAGCAGCTTGCGTGCTCCTAATGAAAAACTGTTTTTT.

A few counts support this clone. The V and J genes are TRBV28 and TRBJ1-2; possible D gene TRBD1, 6 bases. This CDR3 has 16 residues. Germline lookup yields CDR1 MDHEN and CDR2 SYDVKM. Trimming cost V 6 bases and J 0 bases, with 17 bases left between them. The CDR3 DNA reads TGTGCCAGCAGAGGGGACATGAGTAAAGCTAACTATGGCTACACCTTC. It yields the protein CASRGDMSKANYGYTF.

Notes on this clone: Other nucleotide sequences from this sample produce the same CDR3. Here the CDR3 DNA reads TGCGCCAGCAGCTTGGACGGGGTTTCTGGAAACACCATATATTTT. Residues: CASSLDGVSGNTIYF. The V gene is TRBV5-1, the J gene TRBJ1-3; D unresolved. CDR1 and CDR2 (germline): SGHRS, YFSETQ. V was cut by 0 bases and J by 1 base, with 8 bases left in between. The CDR3 extends over 15 amino acids.

The V and J genes are TRBV2 and TRBJ1-1, with D tentatively TRBD1 (6 bases). Trimming left V 5 bases short and J 10 bases short, with 11 bases between. Germline CDR1 SNHLY, CDR2 FYNNEI. The CDR3 sequence is 11 residues long. The CDR3 here is CASSWLQGAFF. CDR3 DNA: TGTGCCAGCAGTTGGTTACAGGGAGCTTTCTTT. Together with reference TRBV2 and TRBJ1-1, the CDR3 gives the full variable domain: EPEVTQTPSHQVTQMGQEVILRCVPISNHLYFYWYRQILGQKVEFLVSFYNNEISEKSEIFDDQFSVERPDGSNFTLKIRSTKLEDSAMYFCASSWLQGAFFGQGTRLTVV.

J is TRBJ2-3 and V is TRBV18, with 11 bases fitting TRBD2. Germline CDR1 and CDR2: KGHSH and LQKENI. V trimming: 5 bases; J trimming: 1 base; junction bases outside the gene matches: 5. The CDR3 runs 16 residues. The CDR3 DNA sequence: TGTGCCAGCTCAATAGCGGGAGGGCCCGGCACAGATACGCAGTATTTT. It translates to CASSIAGGPGTDTQYF.

The CDR3 reads CASSKAHSRGQGGTGELFF. In DNA form, the CDR3 reads TGTGCCAGCAGCAAAGCCCATAGCCGGGGCCAGGGTGGGACCGGGGAGCTGTTTTTT. V and J are TRBV21-1 and TRBJ2-2. TRBV21-1 is a recognized pseudogene. The CDR3 extends over 19 amino acids.

The J gene is TRBJ2-7, the V gene TRBV2; D is tentatively TRBD1 or TRBD2 (5 bases each). V lost 6 bases and J lost 6, with 15 bases in between. The CDR3 is 13 amino acids. Per germline, CDR1 SNHLY and CDR2 FYNNEI. This CDR3 reads CASSYGATGEQYF. The CDR3 DNA reads as TGTGCCAGCAGCTACGGGGCTACGGGCGAGCAGTACTTC. The complete variable domain, with remaining parts taken from reference TRBV2 and TRBJ2-7, reads EPEVTQTPSHQVTQMGQEVILRCVPISNHLYFYWYRQILGQKVEFLVSFYNNEISEKSEIFDDQFSVERPDGSNFTLKIRSTKLEDSAMYFCASSYGATGEQYFGPGTRLTVT.

The V gene is TRBV5-4, the J gene TRBJ1-2, with TRBD1 matching 8 bases. Germline V CDR1 and CDR2: SGHNT, YYREEE (reference sequence). This CDR3 has 13 residues. J gave up 4 bases and V 4 bases, and 3 bases lay outside the gene matches. The CDR3 region has the DNA TGTGCCAGCAGCCCGACAGGGGCCTATGGCTACACCTTC. As protein: CASSPTGAYGYTF.